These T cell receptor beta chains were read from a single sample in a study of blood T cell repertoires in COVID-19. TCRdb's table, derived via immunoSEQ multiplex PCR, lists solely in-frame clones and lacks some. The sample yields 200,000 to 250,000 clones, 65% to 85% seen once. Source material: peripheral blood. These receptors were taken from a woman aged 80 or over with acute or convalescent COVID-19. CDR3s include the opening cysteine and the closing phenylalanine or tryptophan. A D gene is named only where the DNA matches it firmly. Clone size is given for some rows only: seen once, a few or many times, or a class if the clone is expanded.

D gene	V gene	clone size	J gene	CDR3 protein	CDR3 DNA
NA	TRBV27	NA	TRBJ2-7	CASRGWATGIEQYF	TGTGCCAGCAGGGGTTGGGCCACAGGAATCGAGCAGTACTTC
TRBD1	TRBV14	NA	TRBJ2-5	CASSQPTGGGETQYF	TGTGCCAGCAGCCAACCCACAGGGGGCGGCGAGACCCAGTACTTC
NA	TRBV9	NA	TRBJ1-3	CASSVPGVGNTIYF	TGTGCCAGCAGCGTACCGGGGGTTGGGAACACCATATATTTT
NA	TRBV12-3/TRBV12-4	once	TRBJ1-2	CASSRQAVYGYTF	TGTGCCAGCAGTCGACAGGCGGTCTATGGCTACACCTTC
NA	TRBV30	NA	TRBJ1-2	CAWSPGEPVGYTF	TGTGCCTGGAGTCCCGGGGAGCCGGTTGGCTACACCTTC
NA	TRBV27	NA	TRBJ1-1	CASSLTGAEAFF	TGTGCCAGCAGTTTAACAGGCGCTGAAGCTTTCTTT
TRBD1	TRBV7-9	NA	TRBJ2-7	CASSYRTGSYEQYF	TGTGCCAGCAGCTACCGGACAGGGTCGTACGAGCAGTACTTC
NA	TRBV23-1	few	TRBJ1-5	CASSRTGYQPQHF	TGCGCCAGCAGTCGGACGGGGTATCAGCCCCAGCATTTT
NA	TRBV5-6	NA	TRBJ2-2	CASSPLYGQNTGELFF	TGTGCCAGCAGCCCTCTGTATGGGCAGAACACCGGGGAGCTGTTTTTT
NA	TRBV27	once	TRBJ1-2	CASTAHRRGAKNYGYTF	TGTGCCAGCACCGCCCACCGTCGGGGGGCGAAAAACTATGGCTACACCTTC
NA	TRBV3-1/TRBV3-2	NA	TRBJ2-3	CASSLGVSTDTQYF	TGTGCCAGCAGCCTGGGCGTTAGCACAGATACGCAGTATTTT
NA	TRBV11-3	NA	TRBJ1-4	CASSLATQGYEKLFF	TGTGCCAGCAGCTTAGCAACTCAGGGATATGAAAAACTGTTTTTT
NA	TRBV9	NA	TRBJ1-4	CASSVGPANNEKLFF	TGTGCCAGCAGCGTAGGGCCAGCGAATAATGAAAAACTGTTTTTT
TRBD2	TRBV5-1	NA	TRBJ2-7	CASNWASGTEQYF	TGCGCCAGCAACTGGGCTAGCGGGACCGAGCAGTACTTC
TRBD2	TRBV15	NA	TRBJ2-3	CATSRRSGTGTDTQYF	TGTGCCACCAGCCGAAGAAGCGGGACCGGCACAGATACGCAGTATTTT
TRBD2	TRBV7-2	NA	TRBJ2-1	CASSSGASGGGYNEQFF	TGTGCCAGCAGCTCGGGGGCTAGCGGGGGAGGATACAATGAGCAGTTCTTC
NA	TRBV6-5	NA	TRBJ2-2	CASSKGMVSGELFF	TGTGCCAGCAGTAAGGGGATGGTTTCCGGGGAGCTGTTTTTT
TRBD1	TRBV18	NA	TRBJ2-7	CASSHRTGGTDEQYF	TGTGCCAGCTCACACAGGACAGGGGGTACGGACGAGCAGTACTTC
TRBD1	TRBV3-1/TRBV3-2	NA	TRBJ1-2	CASSPGTAYGYTF	TGTGCCAGCAGCCCCGGGACAGCCTATGGCTACACCTTC
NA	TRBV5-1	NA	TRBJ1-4	CASSLGGSLNEKLFF	TGCGCCAGCAGCTTGGGAGGGTCCCTTAATGAAAAACTGTTTTTT
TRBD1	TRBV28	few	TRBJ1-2	CASSLATGVNYGYTF	TGTGCCAGCAGTTTAGCGACAGGGGTAAACTATGGCTACACCTTC
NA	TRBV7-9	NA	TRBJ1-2	CASSLAYAITGYTF	TGTGCCAGCAGCTTAGCGTACGCCATAACAGGCTACACCTTC
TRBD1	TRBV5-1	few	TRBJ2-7	CASSLTGTVHEQYF	TGCGCCAGCAGCTTGACTGGGACAGTCCACGAGCAGTACTTC
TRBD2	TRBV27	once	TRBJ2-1	CASSGLAGDVNEQFF	TGTGCCAGCAGTGGACTAGCGGGAGATGTAAATGAGCAGTTCTTC
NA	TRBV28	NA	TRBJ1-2	CASSSAGLNYGYTF	TGTGCCAGCAGTTCCGCGGGACTTAACTATGGCTACACCTTC
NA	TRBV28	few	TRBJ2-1	CASSGSGEYNEQFF	TGTGCCAGCAGTGGCTCGGGAGAATACAATGAGCAGTTCTTC
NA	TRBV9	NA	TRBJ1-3	CASSVNVHSGNTIYF	TGTGCCAGCAGCGTAAATGTTCACTCTGGAAACACCATATATTTT
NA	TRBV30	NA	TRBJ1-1	CAWSVAPNTEAFF	TGTGCCTGGAGTGTGGCTCCGAACACTGAAGCTTTCTTT
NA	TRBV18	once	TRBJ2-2	CASSPPRAGAITGELFF	TGTGCCAGCTCACCGCCCCGGGCAGGGGCTATCACCGGGGAGCTGTTTTTT
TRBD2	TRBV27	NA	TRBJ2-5	CASSLSTGTSGGETQYF	TGTGCCAGCAGTTTAAGTACTGGGACTAGCGGGGGAGAGACCCAGTACTTC
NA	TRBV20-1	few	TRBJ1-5	CSASRSINQPQHF	TGCAGTGCTAGTAGGAGCATCAATCAGCCCCAGCATTTT
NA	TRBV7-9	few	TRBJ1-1	CASSLAGPGTEAFF	TGTGCCAGCAGCTTAGCGGGGCCGGGCACTGAAGCTTTCTTT
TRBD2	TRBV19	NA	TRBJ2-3	CASSPPISGGARDTQYF	TGTGCCAGTAGTCCCCCCATTAGCGGGGGGGCCCGGGATACGCAGTATTTT
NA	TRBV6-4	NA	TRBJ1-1	CASEDRLEAFF	TGTGCCAGCGAGGACAGACTTGAAGCTTTCTTT
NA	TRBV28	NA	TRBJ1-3	CASSPADRRAGNTIYF	TGTGCCAGCAGTCCAGCTGACAGAAGGGCTGGAAACACCATATATTTT
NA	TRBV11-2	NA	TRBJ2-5	CASSPRGTRDFQETQYF	TGTGCCAGCAGCCCGCGGGGAACCCGGGACTTTCAAGAGACCCAGTACTTC
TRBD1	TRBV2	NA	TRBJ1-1	CASSTQGAVTEAFF	TGTGCCAGCAGCACTCAGGGGGCTGTCACTGAAGCTTTCTTT
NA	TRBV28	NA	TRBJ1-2	CASSFLTVISNYGYTF	TGTGCCAGCAGTTTTCTTACAGTTATCTCTAACTATGGCTACACCTTC
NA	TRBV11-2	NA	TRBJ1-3	CASSSGPYSGNTIYF	TGTGCCAGCAGCTCTGGGCCCTACTCTGGAAACACCATATATTTT
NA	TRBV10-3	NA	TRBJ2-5	CAISEISGLTQETQYF	TGTGCCATCAGTGAGATTAGCGGACTTACTCAAGAGACCCAGTACTTC
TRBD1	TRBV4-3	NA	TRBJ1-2	CASSQEMTGIWGYTF	TGCGCCAGCAGCCAAGAGATGACAGGGATCTGGGGCTACACCTTC
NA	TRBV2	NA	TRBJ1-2	CASRDGEPYGYTF	TGTGCCAGCAGGGACGGGGAACCCTATGGCTACACCTTC